This T cell receptor (beta chain) was observed in a study of glioma-infiltrating T cells (dated by TCRdb to 2016 to 2017). General notes on the study: Glioma tissue, non-neoplastic brain tissue and matched peripheral blood mononuclear cells were used as sources from which TCR alpha- and beta-chain repertoires were sequenced. Each tissue-infiltrating repertoire was compared with the same patient's peripheral blood repertoire to measure divergence between tissue and blood T-cell populations. Three low-grade glioma patients, seven to nine primary glioblastoma patients, and three non-glioma patients who contributed non-neoplastic brain tissue made up the paired cohort.

CDR1 is given as LGHDT and CDR2 as YNNKEL, both from the germline V gene (reference sequence). Including the terminal cysteine and phenylalanine, the CDR3 comprises 11 residues. This entry keeps only the CDR3 DNA: 33 bases, framed from base 1. Trimming removed 7 bases from V and 8 bases from J, leaving 11 bases between the germline ends. The iRepertoire nested amplicon-rescue multiplex PCR (arm-PCR) platform was used to amplify TCR alpha and beta CDR3 regions from RNA. The input for one-step reverse transcription and amplification was about 85-400 ng of either tissue mRNA or PBMC total RNA. Following bead purification, Illumina adapters were added by a secondary multiplex PCR, and libraries between 200 and 400 bp were gel-purified. Libraries carried internal 6-nucleotide barcodes used for demultiplexing. Sequencing of libraries was performed on an Illumina MiSeq with 2x220 or 2x250 nucleotide paired-end reads. Per the original workflow: Paired reads were merged with FLASH 1.2.11 and aligned to the GRCh37 human genome with BWA-MEM before extracting TRA and TRB reads. V and J assignment used an IMGT-derived reference of cassette sequences and CDR3 motifs that included pseudogenes. Reads were translated in three frames, and productive CDR3s were defined by a C…FGXG motif without stop codons. Clonotypes were defined as unique combinations of V-J cassette pair and CDR3 amino acid sequence. Filtering of reads was based on Hamming distance, with the threshold set by the sequence error rate of each sample in mapped regions. In-frame beta chains were kept once TCRdb had trimmed the public reads at Q25 with fastp and called clones with MiXCR. Merged by CDR3 protein, the rows form single entries marked with the most common genes and DNA. For this entry, the V and J calls and clone size follow TCRdb and not the study's own pipeline. The sample yields roughly 200,000 distinct CDR3 sequences; roughly 32% were counted once. Jointly, the top ten make up 20% of the sample.

This clonotype was seen repeatedly, ten times or more. It has no known antigen specificity. Per-nucleotide qualities are absent, and no much larger clonotype sits a single base away. General study outcomes and caveats: VJ-independent divergence between tissue and blood was found to be below expectation in non-neoplastic patients but above expectation in all gliomas, particularly low-grade gliomas. Group comparisons were based on small numbers of patients: three non-neoplastic, three low-grade glioma and eight glioblastoma patients. Only a very small number of CDR3 sequences turned up in both tissue and blood, a result put down to high CDR3 diversity combined with limited sampling.

The sequence derives from a human donor with low-grade glioma or glioblastoma, undergoing nonglioma brain surgery, or in good health (not recorded which). This receptor chain uses TRBV3-1 and TRBJ1-2; the D gene remains uncertain. The sequencing sample was made of glioma tissue, nonneoplastic brain tissue, or PBMCs (not recorded which). The DNA sequence is given as TGTGCCAGCACCTCACGCGGAGGCTACACCTTC. Translated, this is CASTSRGGYTF.